A single sample is the source of the 14 T cell receptor beta chains below, sequenced in a study of T cells in Graves' hyperthyroidism and ophthalmopathy. Amplification of TCR beta CDR3 regions used RNA as the template. The HTBI primer set was used in a first-round RT-PCR of the TCR CDR3. TCRdb reprocessed the multiplex PCR reads via MiXCR and lists one record per CDR3 protein. This sample carries more than 500,000 distinct CDR3 sequences, around 15% of them seen once, and the ten largest clones take about 3.8%. The sequenced sample was blood. These receptors all stem from a woman aged 30 to 39 with Graves' hyperthyroidism.

The V call is TRBV28, the J call TRBJ1-2; maybe TRBD1 (5 bases). Trimming left V 5 bases short and J 5 bases short, with 12 bases between. The germline gives CDR1 MDHEN, CDR2 SYDVKM. This CDR3 is built from 13 residues. In DNA form, the CDR3 reads TGTGCCAGCAGTAAGGGACCGATATATGGCTACACCTTC. Translating it yields CASSKGPIYGYTF.

This clonotype was picked up many times. V usage is TRBV12-5 and J usage is TRBJ2-1; D gene ambiguous. The CDR3 consists of 15 residues. V lost 7 bases, J lost 8 bases, and 21 bases lay in between. Germline CDR1 LGHNT, CDR2 FRNRAP. CDR3 residues: CASAIGIPGVYEQFF. For the CDR3, the DNA is TGTGCTAGTGCCATCGGTATCCCCGGTGTCTATGAGCAGTTCTTC. Complete variable domain (other parts from reference TRBV12-5 and TRBJ2-1): DARVTQTPRHKVTEMGQEVTMRCQPILGHNTVFWYRQTMMQGLELLAYFRNRAPLDDSGMPKDRFSAEMPDATLATLKIQPSEPRDSAVYFCASAIGIPGVYEQFFGPGTRLTVL.

This clonotype was counted between two and nine times. The V and J genes are TRBV28 and TRBJ1-5; D possibly corresponds to TRBD1 (5 bases). Per germline, CDR1 MDHEN and CDR2 SYDVKM. The CDR3 spans 13 residues. V lost 6 bases to trimming and J lost 9 bases, with 15 bases between them. CDR3 sequence (DNA): TGTGCCAGCAGCGTAGGGGTGGGTCTGCCCCAGCATTTT. Protein: CASSVGVGLPQHF. The whole variable domain, remainder taken from reference TRBV28 and TRBJ1-5, is DVKVTQSSRYLVKRTGEKVFLECVQDMDHENMFWYRQDPGLGLRLIYFSYDVKMKEKGDIPEGYSVSREKKERFSLILESASTNQTSMYLCASSVGVGLPQHFGDGTRLSIL.

At least ten counts were recorded for this clonotype. This chain connects TRBV28 to TRBJ2-3, with TRBD2 matching 10 bases. This CDR3 spans 17 amino acids. The germline CDR1 and CDR2 sequences are MDHEN and SYDVKM. V shed 5 bases and J 4 bases; nucleotides not matched to a gene: 12. This chain's CDR3 is CASSRVGTSAQSDTQYF. The DNA for the CDR3 is TGTGCCAGCAGTCGCGTGGGGACTAGCGCACAGTCAGATACGCAGTATTTT.

This clonotype was picked up many times. This sequence joins TRBV27 and TRBJ2-7; 7 positions match TRBD2. After removal of 2 bases from V and 3 bases from J, the junction contained 7 bases not matched to a gene. This CDR3 comprises 15 residues. The germline V gene encodes CDR1 MNHEY and CDR2 SMNVEV (reference sequence). The CDR3: CASSLGWGGSYEQYF. CDR3 nucleotides: TGTGCCAGCAGTTTAGGTTGGGGGGGAAGCTACGAGCAGTACTTC.

The chain combines TRBV6-2 or TRBV6-3 with TRBJ2-2; 9 bases are a match to TRBD1. V lost 0 bases, J lost 5 bases, and 7 bases stayed unmatched. The CDR3 is made up of 17 amino acids. Germline CDR1 is MNHEY and CDR2 is SVGEGT. The CDR3 spells CASSYSRTGVQTGELFF. CDR3 coding DNA: TGTGCCAGCAGTTACTCGAGGACAGGGGTGCAGACCGGGGAGCTGTTTTTT.

The sample holds many counts of this clonotype. V gene TRBV12-5 combines with J gene TRBJ2-3; unclear D gene. Germline-derived CDR1 and CDR2 are LGHNT and FRNRAP. Trimming shortened V by 9 bases and J by 4 bases, and 14 bases separated the two germline ends. The CDR3 extends over 13 amino acids. In DNA, the CDR3 is TGTGCTAGCAAGCCACGATGGCCAGATACGCAGTATTTT. Its translation is CASKPRWPDTQYF.

The chain combines TRBV19 with TRBJ1-1, with D tentatively TRBD1 (5 bases). This CDR3 is 15 amino acids long. V gave up 7 bases and J gave up 1 base, with 16 bases separating them. Per germline, CDR1 LNHDA and CDR2 SQIVND (reference sequence). The CDR3 protein is CASTPSVTGNTEAFF. DNA of the CDR3: TGTGCCAGTACCCCCTCTGTCACAGGGAACACTGAAGCTTTCTTT.

This clonotype was seen a single time. The rearrangement links TRBV5-8 to TRBJ2-5; 10 nucleotides agree with TRBD2. This CDR3 spans 16 amino acids. Trimming at V came to 4 bases and at J to 4 bases, leaving 10 bases not matched to a gene. The germline V gene has CDR1 SGHTS and CDR2 YDEGEE. CDR3: CASSPISGRTLETQYF. The CDR3 nucleotides are TGTGCCAGCAGCCCTATTAGCGGGAGGACACTAGAGACCCAGTACTTC.

This clonotype has ten or more counts. The V call is TRBV28, the J call TRBJ1-2, with 7 bases identical to TRBD1. There are 11 residues in the CDR3. From germline, CDR1 is MDHEN and CDR2 SYDVKM. Unmatched junction bases numbered 1, after V lost 4 bases and J lost 8 bases. For the CDR3, the DNA is TGTGCCAGCAGTTCCAGGGGGGGCTACACCTTC. It yields the protein CASSSRGGYTF.

In this sample, this clonotype turned up many times. The chain employs TRBV29-1 and TRBJ2-5; D gene ambiguous. The V gene lost 6 bases and the J gene lost 4 bases, with 9 bases spanning the gap. Per germline, CDR1 SQVTM and CDR2 ANQGSEA. CDR3 size: 11 residues. CDR3 amino acids: CSVADRETQYF. As DNA, the CDR3 is TGCAGCGTGGCGGACCGAGAGACCCAGTACTTC.

This clonotype has at least ten counts. The chain has TRBV6-1 and TRBJ2-1; 9 bases match TRBD2. Per the germline V gene, CDR1 is MNHNS and CDR2 is SASEGT. The trim removed 5 bases at V and 5 bases at J, leaving 7 bases unmatched. The CDR3 is 15 amino acids. The DNA for the CDR3 is TGTGCCAGCAGTCTTCTAGCGGGGAGCAACAATGAGCAGTTCTTC. This encodes CASSLLAGSNNEQFF.

At least ten counts were recorded for this clonotype. This sequence joins TRBV19 and TRBJ2-1; D might be TRBD1 (5 bases). Germline lookup yields CDR1 LNHDA and CDR2 SQIVND (reference sequence). This CDR3 is 15 amino acids long. Trimming took 3 bases from V and 2 from J, leaving 11 bases between them. The CDR3 protein is CASSISSQAYNEQFF. The CDR3 DNA is TGTGCCAGTAGTATTTCGTCACAGGCCTACAATGAGCAGTTCTTC. The variable domain in full, with the rest retrieved from reference TRBV19 and TRBJ2-1, is DGGITQSPKYLFRKEGQNVTLSCEQNLNHDAMYWYRQDPGQGLRLIYYSQIVNDFQKGDIAEGYSVSREKKESFPLTVTSAQKNPTAFYLCASSISSQAYNEQFFGPGTRLTVL.

The table lists this clonotype with many counts. The gene calls are TRBV20-1 and TRBJ1-1; tentatively, D is TRBD1 (6 bases). CDR1 and CDR2 from the germline V gene are DFQATT and SNEGSKA (reference sequence). CDR3 length: 15 amino acids. V lost 0 bases and J lost 1, with 12 bases in between. The CDR3 reads CSAREWGTTNTEAFF. The CDR3 coding sequence is TGCAGTGCTAGAGAGTGGGGGACAACGAACACTGAAGCTTTCTTT.